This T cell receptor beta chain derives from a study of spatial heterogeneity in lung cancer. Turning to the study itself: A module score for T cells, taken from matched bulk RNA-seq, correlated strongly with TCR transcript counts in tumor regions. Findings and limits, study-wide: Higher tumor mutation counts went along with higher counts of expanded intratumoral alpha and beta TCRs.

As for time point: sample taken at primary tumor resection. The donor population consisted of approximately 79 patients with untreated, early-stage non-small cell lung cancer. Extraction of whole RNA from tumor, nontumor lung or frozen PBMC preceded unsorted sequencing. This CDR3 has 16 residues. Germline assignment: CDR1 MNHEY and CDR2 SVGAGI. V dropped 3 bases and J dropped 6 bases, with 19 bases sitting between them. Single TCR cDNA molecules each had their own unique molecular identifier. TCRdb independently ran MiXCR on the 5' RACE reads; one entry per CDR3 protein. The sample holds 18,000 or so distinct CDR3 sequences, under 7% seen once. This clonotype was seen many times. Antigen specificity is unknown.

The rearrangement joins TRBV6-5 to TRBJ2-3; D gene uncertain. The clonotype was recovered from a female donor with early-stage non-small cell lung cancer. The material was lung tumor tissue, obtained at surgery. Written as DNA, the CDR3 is TGTGCCAGCAGTTATGGCCCCGGGTCTAACCCCGATACGCAGTATTTT. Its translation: CASSYGPGSNPDTQYF.